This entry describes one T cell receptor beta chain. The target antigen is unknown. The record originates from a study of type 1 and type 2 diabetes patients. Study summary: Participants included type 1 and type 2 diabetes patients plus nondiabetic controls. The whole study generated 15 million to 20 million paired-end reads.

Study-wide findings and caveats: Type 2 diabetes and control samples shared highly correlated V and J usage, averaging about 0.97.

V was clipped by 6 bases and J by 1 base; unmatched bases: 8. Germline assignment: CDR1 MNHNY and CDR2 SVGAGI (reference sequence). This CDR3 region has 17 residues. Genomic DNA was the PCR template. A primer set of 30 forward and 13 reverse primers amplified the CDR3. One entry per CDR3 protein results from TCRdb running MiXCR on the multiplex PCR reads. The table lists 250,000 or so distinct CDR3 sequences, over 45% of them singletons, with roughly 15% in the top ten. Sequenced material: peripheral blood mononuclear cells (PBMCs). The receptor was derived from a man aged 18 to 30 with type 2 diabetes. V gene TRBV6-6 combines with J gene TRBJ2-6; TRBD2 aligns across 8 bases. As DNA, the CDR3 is TGTGCCAGCAGGAACGGGGGGGCGGGTTCTGGGGCCAACGTCCTGACTTTC. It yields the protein CASRNGGAGSGANVLTF.